Included here is one T cell receptor (beta chain) sequence, with context. The CDR3 totals 15 residues. CDR1 and CDR2 from the germline V gene are KGHSH and LQKENI. Between the trimmed V and J ends, which lost 4 bases and 4 bases, there was a span of 14 bases. The entry originates in a study of shared clonotypes between healthy human individuals. The method was immunoSEQ multiplex PCR; TCRdb's version includes in-frame clones alone and lacks a portion of them. The repertoire consists of approximately 620,000 clones, with 95% to 98% occurring once and the leading ten covering 0.057%. Sequencing input: naive CD4+ T cells sorted from blood. Subset specified: CD45RA+ positively selected. The rearrangement joins TRBV18 to TRBJ1-3; possibly TRBD1 for D (5 bases). This clonotype was sampled from a woman in her twenties or thirties in good health. Written as DNA, the CDR3 is TGTGCCAGCTCACTGCGGGCAGGGTCCGGAAACACCATATATTTT. The encoded protein is CASSLRAGSGNTIYF.